This T cell receptor beta chain was found in a study of glioma-infiltrating T cells. Whole-study findings and limits: Tissue and blood shared very few CDR3 sequences. Gliomas, especially low-grade, showed above-expected tissue-blood divergence; non-neoplastic patients showed below.

The germline gives CDR1 KGHDR, CDR2 SFDVKD. V lost 3 bases to trimming and J lost 2 bases; unmatched junction nucleotides: 13. The CDR3 runs to 18 residues. On this clonotype itself: What it binds is unknown.

Amplification of TCR alpha and beta CDR3 regions from RNA used iRepertoire nested multiplex PCR. Input was roughly 95-450 ng of tissue mRNA or PBMC total RNA. TCRdb re-called the multiplex PCR reads through MiXCR, storing one row per CDR3 protein. This sample has over 130,000 distinct CDR3 sequences, with about two fifths found just once. The V and J genes are TRBV24-1 and TRBJ2-3, with 7 bases matching TRBD2. Sequencing was done on a sample of glioma tissue, nonneoplastic brain tissue, or PBMCs (not recorded which). The clonotype comes from a human donor with low-grade glioma or glioblastoma, undergoing nonglioma brain surgery, or in good health (not recorded which). The CDR3 sequence: CATSDPRGSGRNTDTQYF. CDR3 nucleotide sequence: TGTGCCACCAGTGATCCCCGCGGTAGCGGGCGAAACACAGATACGCAGTATTTT.